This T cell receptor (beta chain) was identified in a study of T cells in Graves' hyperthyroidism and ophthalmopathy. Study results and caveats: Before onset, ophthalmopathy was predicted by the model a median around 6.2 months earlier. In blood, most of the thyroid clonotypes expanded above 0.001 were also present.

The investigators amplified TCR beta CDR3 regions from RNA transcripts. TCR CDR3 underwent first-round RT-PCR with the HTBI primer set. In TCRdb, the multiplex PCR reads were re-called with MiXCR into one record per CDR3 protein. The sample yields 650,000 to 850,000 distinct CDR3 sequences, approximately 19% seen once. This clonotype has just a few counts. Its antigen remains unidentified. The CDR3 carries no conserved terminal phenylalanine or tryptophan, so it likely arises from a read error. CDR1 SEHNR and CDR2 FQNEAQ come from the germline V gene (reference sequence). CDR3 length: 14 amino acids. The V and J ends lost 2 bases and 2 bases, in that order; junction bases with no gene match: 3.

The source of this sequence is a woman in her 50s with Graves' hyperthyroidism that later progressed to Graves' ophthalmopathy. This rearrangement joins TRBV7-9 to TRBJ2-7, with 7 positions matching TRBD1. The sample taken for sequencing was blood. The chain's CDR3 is CASSLRDSTYEQYL. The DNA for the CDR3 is TGTGCCAGCAGCTTAAGGGACAGTACCTACGAGCAGTACCTC.